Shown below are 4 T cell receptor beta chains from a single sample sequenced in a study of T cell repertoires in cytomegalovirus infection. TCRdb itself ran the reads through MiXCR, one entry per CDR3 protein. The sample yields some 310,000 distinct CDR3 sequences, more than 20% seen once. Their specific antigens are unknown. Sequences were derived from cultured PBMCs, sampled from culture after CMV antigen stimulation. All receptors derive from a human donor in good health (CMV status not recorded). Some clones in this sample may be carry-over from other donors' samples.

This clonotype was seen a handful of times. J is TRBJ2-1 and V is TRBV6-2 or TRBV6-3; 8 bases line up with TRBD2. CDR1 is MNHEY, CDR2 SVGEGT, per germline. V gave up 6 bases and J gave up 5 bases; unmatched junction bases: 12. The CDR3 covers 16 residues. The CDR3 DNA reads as TGTGCCAGCAGGGAAAGTGGGCGGGAGGCCAACAATGAGCAGTTCTTC. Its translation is CASRESGREANNEQFF.

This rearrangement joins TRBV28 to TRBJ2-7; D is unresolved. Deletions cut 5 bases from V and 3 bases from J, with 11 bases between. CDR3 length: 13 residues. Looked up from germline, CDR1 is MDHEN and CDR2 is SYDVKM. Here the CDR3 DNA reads TGTGCCAGCAGTGTGGGTCAGTTCTACGAGCAGTACTTC. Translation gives CASSVGQFYEQYF.

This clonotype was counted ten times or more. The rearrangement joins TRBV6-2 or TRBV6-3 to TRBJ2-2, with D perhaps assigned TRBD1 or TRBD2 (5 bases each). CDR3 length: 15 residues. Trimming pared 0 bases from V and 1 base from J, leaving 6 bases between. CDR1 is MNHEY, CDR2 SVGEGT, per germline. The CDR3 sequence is CASSYSRGNTGELFF. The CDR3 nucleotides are TGTGCCAGCAGTTACTCGAGGGGGAACACCGGGGAGCTGTTTTTT.

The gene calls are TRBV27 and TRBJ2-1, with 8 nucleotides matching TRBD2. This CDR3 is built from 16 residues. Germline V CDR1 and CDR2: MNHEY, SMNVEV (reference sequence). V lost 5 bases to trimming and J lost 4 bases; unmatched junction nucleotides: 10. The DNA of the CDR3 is TGTGCCAGCAGTCCGAAAGCGGGAGAGACGTACAATGAGCAGTTCTTC. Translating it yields CASSPKAGETYNEQFF.